Described below is a single TCR beta chain sequence and its context. The sample holds other DNA sequences that translate to the same CDR3. The data stem from a study of T cell changes during pregnancy in multiple sclerosis. This CDR3 spans 13 amino acids. J lost 3 bases, V lost 2 bases, and 0 bases had no gene match. Germline V lookup: CDR1 KGHSH, CDR2 LQKENI. Sequencing was performed with immunoSEQ multiplex PCR; in TCRdb, only in-frame clones are kept and a portion is missing. Altogether around 43,000 clones are present, about 88% being singletons, with the ten largest covering 1% to 1.5%. The chain combines TRBV18 with TRBJ1-2, with TRBD1 matching 7 bases. This TCR was sampled from a female donor with multiple sclerosis, enrolled in a pregnancy study. Sequencing was performed on CD4+ T cells from peripheral blood mononuclear cells, taken in the first trimester of pregnancy. This CDR3 is CASSPTGDYGYTF. CDR3 bases: TGTGCCAGCTCACCAACAGGGGACTATGGCTACACCTTC.